One T cell receptor (beta chain) is described in this entry. What it recognizes is unknown. The data belong to a study of cytomegalovirus exposure and HLA in healthy donors. General study points: The authors confirmed in vitro that three CMV-associated chains were specific for CMV antigens.

The repertoire was sequenced with immunoSEQ multiplex PCR; TCRdb's copy has only in-frame clones and lacks some. The sample yields roughly 130,000 clones, roughly 86% seen once. Trimming cost V 4 bases and J 5 bases, with 17 bases left between them. Germline V gives CDR1 ENHRY, CDR2 SYGVKD. The CDR3 consists of 15 residues. This chain connects TRBV10-3 to TRBJ2-5, with D perhaps matching TRBD1 (6 bases). The receptor's source is a man under 40 in good health and CMV-seronegative. Sequencing was carried out using PBMCs. CDR3 DNA sequence: TGTGCCATCAGTGCCCGGACAGCGACTGGTGAGACCCAGTACTTC. It translates to CAISARTATGETQYF.